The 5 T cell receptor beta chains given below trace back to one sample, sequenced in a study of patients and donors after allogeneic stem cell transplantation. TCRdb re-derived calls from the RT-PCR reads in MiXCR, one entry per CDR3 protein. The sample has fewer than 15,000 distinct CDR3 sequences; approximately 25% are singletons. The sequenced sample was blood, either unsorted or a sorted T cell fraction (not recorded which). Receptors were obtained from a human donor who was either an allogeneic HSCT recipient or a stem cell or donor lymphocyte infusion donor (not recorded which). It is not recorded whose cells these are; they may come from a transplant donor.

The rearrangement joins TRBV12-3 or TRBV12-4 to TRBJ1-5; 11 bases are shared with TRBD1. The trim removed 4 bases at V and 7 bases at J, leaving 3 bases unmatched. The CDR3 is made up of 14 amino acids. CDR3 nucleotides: TGTGCCAGCAGTTACGGGACAGGGGGGCAGCCCCAGCATTTT. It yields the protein CASSYGTGGQPQHF.

The CDR3 DNA is TGCAGTGCTGAGTGGGTCACGAACACTGAAGCTTTCTTT. Translation: CSAEWVTNTEAFF. The chain combines TRBV20-1 with TRBJ1-1; D remains ambiguous. The CDR3 has 13 amino acids. The V and J ends lost 5 bases and 1 base respectively, with 11 bases between them. The germline gives CDR1 DFQATT, CDR2 SNEGSKA (reference sequence).

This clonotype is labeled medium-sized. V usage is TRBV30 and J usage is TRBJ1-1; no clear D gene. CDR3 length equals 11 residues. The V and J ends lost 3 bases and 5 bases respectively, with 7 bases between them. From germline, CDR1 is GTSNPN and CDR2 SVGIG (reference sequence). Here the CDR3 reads CAWRWETEAFF. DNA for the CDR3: TGTGCCTGGAGATGGGAAACTGAAGCTTTCTTT. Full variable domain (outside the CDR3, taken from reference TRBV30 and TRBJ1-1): SQTIHQWPATLVQPVGSPLSLECTVEGTSNPNLYWYRQAAGRGLQLLFYSVGIGQISSEVPQNLSASRPQDRQFILSSKKLLLSDSGFYLCAWRWETEAFFGQGTRLTVV.

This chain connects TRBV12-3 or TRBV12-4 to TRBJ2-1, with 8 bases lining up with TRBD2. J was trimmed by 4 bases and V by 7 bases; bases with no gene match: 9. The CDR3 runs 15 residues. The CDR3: CASTSRTSTYNEQFF. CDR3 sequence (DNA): TGTGCCAGCACCTCCCGGACTAGCACTTACAATGAGCAGTTCTTC.

The CDR3, as DNA: TGTGCCAGCAGCCCCCCACTAGCGGAAGCCAAAAACATTCAGTACTTC. Amino acids: CASSPPLAEAKNIQYF. This chain connects TRBV9 to TRBJ2-4; 8 nucleotides line up with TRBD2. Unmatched junction bases numbered 6, after V lost 4 bases and J lost 0 bases. CDR1 and CDR2 (germline): SGDLS, YYNGEE. This CDR3 is built from 16 residues. The entire variable domain, with the rest obtained from reference TRBV9 and TRBJ2-4, is as follows: DSGVTQTPKHLITATGQRVTLRCSPRSGDLSVYWYQQSLDQGLQFLIQYYNGEERAKGNILERFSAQQFPDLHSELNLSSLELGDSALYFCASSPPLAEAKNIQYFGAGTRLSVL.